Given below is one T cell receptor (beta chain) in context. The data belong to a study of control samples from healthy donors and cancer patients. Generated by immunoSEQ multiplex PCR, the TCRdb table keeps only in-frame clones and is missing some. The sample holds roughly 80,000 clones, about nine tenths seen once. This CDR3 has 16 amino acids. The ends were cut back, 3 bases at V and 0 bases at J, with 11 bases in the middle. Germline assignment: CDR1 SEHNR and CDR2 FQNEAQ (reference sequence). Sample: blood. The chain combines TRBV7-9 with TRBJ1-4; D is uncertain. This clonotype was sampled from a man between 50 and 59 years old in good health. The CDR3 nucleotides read TGTGCCAGCAGCTTTCCCCGGGCCACAACTAATGAAAAACTGTTTTTT. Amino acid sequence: CASSFPRATTNEKLFF.